This T cell receptor beta chain was identified during a study of blood T cell repertoires in COVID-19. Study-level information: The origin of the acute and convalescent COVID-19 samples was the United States, Italy and Spain. In each case, the material was cDNA or gDNA derived from T cells, B-cell-depleted T cells, or PBMCs.

Per the authors' pipeline: Researchers report that nucleated cell counts were estimated from reference gene primer amplification. The data were produced by immunoSEQ multiplex PCR, yet TCRdb's version contains in-frame clones alone and is incomplete. The D gene and trimming were derived from the DNA, and the V and J assignments and clone size from that table. The table lists tens of thousands of clones, approximately 83% of them singletons. What was sequenced was peripheral blood. This sequence was found in an older woman with acute or convalescent COVID-19.

CDR3 DNA: TGCGCCAGCACCGAGGGGGGACTAGACTACGAGCAGTACTTC. It yields the protein CASTEGGLDYEQYF. The chain has TRBV5-1 and TRBJ2-7, with 8 bases identical to TRBD2. There are 14 residues in the CDR3. The germline gives CDR1 SGHRS, CDR2 YFSETQ. The V gene end was trimmed by 6 bases and the J gene end by 3 bases; junction bases not matched to a gene: 8.